This is a list of T cell receptor beta chains from one sample in a study of T cells in Graves' hyperthyroidism and ophthalmopathy. TCRdb fed the multiplex PCR reads into MiXCR, producing one record per CDR3 protein. The sample contains over 700,000 distinct CDR3 sequences, more than 30% of which appear only once. Sequencing was performed on blood. Receptors were obtained from a man aged 18-30 years with Graves' hyperthyroidism. Both conserved end residues are part of each CDR3. Fields, in order: clone size, J gene, V gene, D gene, CDR3 protein, CDR3 DNA. D genes are given only for firm matches. Not every row has a clone size; where given, it reads once, few, many or a size class.

clone_size: many
j_call: TRBJ2-5
v_call: TRBV24-1
d_call: -
cdr3_aa: CATSVLGSLGETQYF
cdr3_nt: TGTGCCACCAGTGTTTTGGGGTCCCTCGGAGAGACCCAGTACTTC

clone_size: few
j_call: TRBJ1-1
v_call: TRBV6-5
d_call: -
cdr3_aa: CASSGGRTMNTEAFF
cdr3_nt: TGTGCCAGCAGCGGCGGGAGGACTATGAACACTGAAGCTTTCTTT

clone_size: once
j_call: TRBJ1-6
v_call: TRBV20-1
d_call: -
cdr3_aa: CSARASGAGSPLHF
cdr3_nt: TGCAGTGCTAGAGCTTCGGGGGCTGGCTCACCCCTCCACTTT

clone_size: many
j_call: TRBJ1-1
v_call: TRBV13
d_call: -
cdr3_aa: CASSTRTVNTEAFF
cdr3_nt: TGTGCCAGCAGCACCCGGACGGTGAACACTGAAGCTTTCTTT

clone_size: few
j_call: TRBJ2-2
v_call: TRBV11-2
d_call: TRBD2
cdr3_aa: CASSPPSGRNTGELFF
cdr3_nt: TGTGCCAGCAGCCCCCCTAGCGGGAGAAACACCGGGGAGCTGTTTTTT

clone_size: -
j_call: TRBJ1-2
v_call: TRBV29-1
d_call: TRBD1
cdr3_aa: CSGAGTEDNYGYTF
cdr3_nt: TGCAGCGGGGCAGGGACAGAAGATAACTATGGCTACACCTTC

clone_size: -
j_call: TRBJ1-1
v_call: TRBV2
d_call: TRBD1
cdr3_aa: CASSPFEGAHTEAFF
cdr3_nt: TGTGCCAGCAGTCCCTTTGAGGGGGCCCACACTGAAGCTTTCTTT

clone_size: many
j_call: TRBJ2-7
v_call: TRBV7-9
d_call: TRBD1
cdr3_aa: CASSSNRGSSYEQYF
cdr3_nt: TGTGCCAGCAGCTCCAACAGGGGGAGCTCCTACGAGCAGTACTTC

clone_size: few
j_call: TRBJ2-5
v_call: TRBV20-1
d_call: TRBD2
cdr3_aa: CSWTSGRAVETQYF
cdr3_nt: TGCAGTTGGACTAGCGGGAGGGCCGTAGAGACCCAGTACTTC

clone_size: -
j_call: TRBJ1-1
v_call: TRBV10-3
d_call: -
cdr3_aa: CASSSSTNEAFF
cdr3_nt: TGTGCCAGCAGTTCTAGCACCAATGAAGCTTTCTTT

clone_size: few
j_call: TRBJ2-7
v_call: TRBV10-3
d_call: -
cdr3_aa: CASSLQREQYF
cdr3_nt: TGTGCCAGCAGTTTACAAAGAGAGCAGTACTTC

clone_size: -
j_call: TRBJ1-1
v_call: TRBV11-2
d_call: -
cdr3_aa: CASSSTLDSMSTEAFF
cdr3_nt: TGTGCCAGCAGCTCAACCCTGGACAGCATGAGCACTGAAGCTTTCTTT

clone_size: -
j_call: TRBJ1-1
v_call: TRBV19
d_call: TRBD1
cdr3_aa: CAGSDRGRGTEAFF
cdr3_nt: TGTGCCGGTAGCGACAGGGGGAGAGGGACTGAAGCTTTCTTT

clone_size: -
j_call: TRBJ1-1
v_call: TRBV5-1
d_call: -
cdr3_aa: CASSQVQANTEAFF
cdr3_nt: TGCGCCAGCAGCCAAGTACAGGCGAACACTGAAGCTTTCTTT

clone_size: many
j_call: TRBJ1-1
v_call: TRBV7-9
d_call: TRBD1
cdr3_aa: CASTHWDRGSTEAFF
cdr3_nt: TGTGCCAGCACCCACTGGGACAGGGGAAGCACTGAAGCTTTCTTT

clone_size: -
j_call: TRBJ2-2
v_call: TRBV6-5
d_call: -
cdr3_aa: CASSYNRDTGELFF
cdr3_nt: TGTGCCAGCAGTTACAACCGGGACACCGGGGAGCTGTTTTTT

clone_size: -
j_call: TRBJ2-2
v_call: TRBV15
d_call: -
cdr3_aa: CATSRDRRGGANTGELFF
cdr3_nt: TGTGCCACCAGCAGAGATCGAAGGGGGGGGGCCAACACCGGGGAGCTGTTTTTT

clone_size: many
j_call: TRBJ2-2
v_call: TRBV7-6
d_call: -
cdr3_aa: CASSLRGRAGELFF
cdr3_nt: TGTGCCAGCAGCTTAAGAGGGCGAGCCGGGGAGCTGTTTTTT

clone_size: -
j_call: TRBJ1-1
v_call: TRBV19
d_call: TRBD1
cdr3_aa: CASRGQGSPEAFF
cdr3_nt: TGTGCCAGTAGAGGACAGGGATCCCCTGAAGCTTTCTTT

clone_size: -
j_call: TRBJ2-7
v_call: TRBV12-3/TRBV12-4
d_call: TRBD1
cdr3_aa: CASSLAGQLSF
cdr3_nt: TGTGCCAGCAGTTTAGCGGGACAGCTCAGCTTC

clone_size: -
j_call: TRBJ1-6
v_call: TRBV10-3
d_call: -
cdr3_aa: CAISPRLDNSPLHF
cdr3_nt: TGTGCCATCAGCCCTCGTCTTGATAATTCACCCCTCCACTTT

clone_size: many
j_call: TRBJ2-5
v_call: TRBV24-1
d_call: TRBD2
cdr3_aa: CATSDPTSGRGETQYF
cdr3_nt: TGTGCCACCAGTGACCCGACTAGCGGGAGGGGAGAGACCCAGTACTTC

clone_size: -
j_call: TRBJ1-2
v_call: TRBV11-1
d_call: -
cdr3_aa: CASSLGSAHNYGYTF
cdr3_nt: TGTGCCAGCAGCTTAGGAAGTGCCCATAACTATGGCTACACCTTC